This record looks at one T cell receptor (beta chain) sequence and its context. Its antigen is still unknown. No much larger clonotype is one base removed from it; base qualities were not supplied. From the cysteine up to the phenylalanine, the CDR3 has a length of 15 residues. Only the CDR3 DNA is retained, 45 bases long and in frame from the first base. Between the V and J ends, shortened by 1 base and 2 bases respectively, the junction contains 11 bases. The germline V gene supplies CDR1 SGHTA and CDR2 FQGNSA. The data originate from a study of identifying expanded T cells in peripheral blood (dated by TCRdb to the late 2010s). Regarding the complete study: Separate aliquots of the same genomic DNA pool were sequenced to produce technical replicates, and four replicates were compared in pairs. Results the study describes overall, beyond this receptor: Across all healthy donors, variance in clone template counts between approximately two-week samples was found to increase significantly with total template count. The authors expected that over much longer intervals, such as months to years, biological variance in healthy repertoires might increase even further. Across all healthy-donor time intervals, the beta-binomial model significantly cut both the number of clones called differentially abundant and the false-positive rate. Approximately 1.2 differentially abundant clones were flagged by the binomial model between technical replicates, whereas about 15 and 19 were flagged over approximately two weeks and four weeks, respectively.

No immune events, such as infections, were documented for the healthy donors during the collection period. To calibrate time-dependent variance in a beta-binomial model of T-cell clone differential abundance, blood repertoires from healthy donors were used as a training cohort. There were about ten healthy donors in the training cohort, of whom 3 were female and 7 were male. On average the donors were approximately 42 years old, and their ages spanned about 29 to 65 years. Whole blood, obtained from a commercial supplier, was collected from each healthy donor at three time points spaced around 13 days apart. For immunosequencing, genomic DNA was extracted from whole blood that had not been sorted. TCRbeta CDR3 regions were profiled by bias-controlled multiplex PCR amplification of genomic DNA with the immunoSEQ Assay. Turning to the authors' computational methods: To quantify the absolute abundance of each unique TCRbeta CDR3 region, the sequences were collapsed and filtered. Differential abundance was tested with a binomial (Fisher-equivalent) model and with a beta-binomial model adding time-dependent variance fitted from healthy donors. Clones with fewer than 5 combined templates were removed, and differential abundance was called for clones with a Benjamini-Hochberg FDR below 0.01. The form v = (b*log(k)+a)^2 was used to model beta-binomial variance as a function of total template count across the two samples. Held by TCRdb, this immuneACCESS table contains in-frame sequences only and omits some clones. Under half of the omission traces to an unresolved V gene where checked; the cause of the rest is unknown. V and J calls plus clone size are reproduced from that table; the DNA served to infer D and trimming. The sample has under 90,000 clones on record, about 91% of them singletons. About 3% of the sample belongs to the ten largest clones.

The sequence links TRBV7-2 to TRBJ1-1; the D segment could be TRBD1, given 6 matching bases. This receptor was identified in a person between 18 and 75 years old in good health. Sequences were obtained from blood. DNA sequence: TGTGCCAGCAGCTTAGGGGGGCAGACTAACACTGAAGCTTTCTTT. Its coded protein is CASSLGGQTNTEAFF.